These T cell receptor beta chains were read from a single sample in a study of blood T cell repertoires in COVID-19. The table came from immunoSEQ multiplex PCR; TCRdb's copy has only in-frame clones and leaves some out. The sample shows 150,000 to 200,000 clones, roughly 83% of them seen only once. Sequencing used peripheral blood. These receptors were collected from a woman at least 80 years old with active or convalescent COVID-19. Both conserved end residues are part of each CDR3. D genes are given only for firm matches. Clone size appears in some rows only: once, few, many, or a class for an expanded clone.

>TRBV4-3|-|-|TRBJ2-1
TGCGCCAGCAGCCAAGACGGTAGCGGTGAGCAGTTCTTC
CASSQDGSGEQFF
>TRBV5-1|-|-|TRBJ1-5
TGCGCCAGCAGCTTGGGAAGCGGCAACGCCAATCAGCCCCAGCATTTT
CASSLGSGNANQPQHF
>TRBV10-3|once|-|TRBJ2-2
TGTGCCATCAGTGGTGGGGCAGGGGGGACCGGGGAGCTGTTTTTT
CAISGGAGGTGELFF
>TRBV2|-|TRBD2|TRBJ2-7
TGTGCCAGCAGACTGAGGCTCAGCGGGGGGGAGCAGTACTTC
CASRLRLSGGEQYF
>TRBV3-1/TRBV3-2|-|TRBD1|TRBJ2-7
TGTGCCAGCAGCCCCCTGGGACAGGTTCCCTACGAGCAGTACTTC
CASSPLGQVPYEQYF
>TRBV27|-|-|TRBJ2-7
TGTGCCAGCAGTTTATCCGGGAGTGGTCTCTACGAGCAGTACTTC
CASSLSGSGLYEQYF
>TRBV7-9|-|TRBD1|TRBJ2-7
TGTGCCAGCAGCTTAGAGGGACAGTTCTACGAGCAGTACTTC
CASSLEGQFYEQYF
>TRBV14|-|-|TRBJ1-6
TGTGCCAGCAGCCCCGCCACAGGGTACCATAATTCACCCCTCCACTTT
CASSPATGYHNSPLHF
>TRBV6-2/TRBV6-3|-|TRBD1|TRBJ1-2
TGTGCCAGCAGTGGATCCGGGACAGCGTCTAACTATGGCTACACCTTC
CASSGSGTASNYGYTF
>TRBV19|-|TRBD1|TRBJ2-5
TGTGCCAGTAGTGCCCCTTGGGACAGGCAAGAGACCCAGTACTTC
CASSAPWDRQETQYF
>TRBV4-2|-|TRBD1|TRBJ1-4
TGTGCCAGCAGCCTCCCCGGACAGGGGGGGGAAAAACTGTTTTTT
CASSLPGQGGEKLFF
>TRBV6-2/TRBV6-3|-|TRBD1|TRBJ1-1
TGTGCCAGCAGTTACCCCGGACAGGTTGGCCGGAACACTGAAGCTTTCTTT
CASSYPGQVGRNTEAFF
>TRBV29-1|-|TRBD1|TRBJ1-5
TGCAGCGTCGCCGGACAGGCAAATCAGCCCCAGCATTTT
CSVAGQANQPQHF
>TRBV5-8|-|TRBD1|TRBJ1-1
TGTGCCAGCAGCCATAACCCCGGGACAGGGTACGGGGAAGCTTTCTTT
CASSHNPGTGYGEAFF
>TRBV9|-|TRBD1|TRBJ1-3
TGTGCCAGCAGCGCCATGGGACAGGGCCTCTCTGGAAACACCATATATTTT
CASSAMGQGLSGNTIYF
>TRBV2|-|-|TRBJ1-5
TGTGCCAGTAAACCACACACCGCGGGCAATCAGCCCCAGCATTTT
CASKPHTAGNQPQHF
>TRBV3-1/TRBV3-2|-|TRBD2|TRBJ2-3
TGTGCCAGCAGCCAAGAATGGGGCGGGGGGACCACAGATACGCAGTATTTT
CASSQEWGGGTTDTQYF
>TRBV12-2|medium-sized|-|TRBJ2-7
TGTGCAAGTCGCTGGGGACTAGCGGGGCTAGCCTACGAGCAGTACTTC
CASRWGLAGLAYEQYF
>TRBV21-1|-|-|TRBJ1-1
TGTGCCAGCAGCAAAGCTAGGGGGCGGAATGAAGCTTTCTTT
CASSKARGRNEAFF
>TRBV2|-|TRBD2|TRBJ2-1
TGTGCCAGCAGTGAAGCCATCCGGGGACTAGCGGGGGGGAAGGAGCAGTTCTTC
CASSEAIRGLAGGKEQFF